Listed here are 5 T cell receptor beta chains from one sample, sequenced in a study of graft-versus-host responses after intestinal transplantation. Sequenced by immunoSEQ multiplex PCR; TCRdb stores in-frame clones only, minus some. The table records 35,000 to 45,000 clones, over 85% of them present only once. Sequencing used PBMCs, obtained almost 750 days after intestinal transplantation. These receptors were collected from a human patient who received an intestinal transplant, so some T cells may come from the graft donor.

The CDR3 sequence: CASSPIIRDPEGADTQYF. The CDR3 nucleotides are TGTGCCAGCAGCCCAATAATCCGGGACCCGGAGGGCGCAGATACGCAGTATTTT. J is TRBJ2-3 and V is TRBV5-6; a weak D match, TRBD2 (6 bases). Germline V gene data show CDR1 as SGHDT and CDR2 as YYEEEE. Trimming removed 4 bases at V and 4 bases at J, with 25 bases between. The CDR3 is 18 residues long.

In DNA form, the CDR3 reads TGTGCCAGTAGTATTGTAGGGGGCGGCTACACCTTC. It is translated as CASSIVGGGYTF. The rearrangement links TRBV19 to TRBJ1-2, with 7 bases lining up with TRBD1. The trim removed 3 bases at V and 8 bases at J, leaving 3 bases unmatched. CDR1 is LNHDA and CDR2 is SQIVND in the germline V gene (reference sequence). This CDR3 comprises 12 residues.

The V and J genes are TRBV28 and TRBJ2-6; no clear D gene. Trimming removed 1 base from V and 0 bases from J, with 1 base in between. This CDR3 spans 14 amino acids. Germline CDR1 reads MDHEN; CDR2 reads SYDVKM. The CDR3 reads CASSLFSGANVLTF. The DNA of the CDR3 is TGTGCCAGCAGTTTATTCTCTGGGGCCAACGTCCTGACTTTC.

The chain recombines TRBV5-6 with TRBJ1-1, with a possible D match to TRBD1 (5 bases). V was cut by 5 bases and J by 0 bases, with 11 bases left in between. The CDR3 spans 14 residues. CDR1 is SGHDT and CDR2 is YYEEEE in the germline V gene. As DNA, the CDR3 is TGTGCCAGCAGGGTCGGGGCGGTGAACACTGAAGCTTTCTTT. Protein sequence: CASRVGAVNTEAFF.

The chain employs TRBV4-1 and TRBJ2-3; D possibly corresponds to TRBD1 (6 bases). The CDR3 is made up of 15 amino acids. V was pared by 5 bases and J by 1 base, with 13 bases between. CDR1 is MGHRA and CDR2 is YSYEKL in the germline V gene. In DNA form, the CDR3 reads TGCGCCAGCAGCAAAGCAGGGGCCGGCACAGATACGCAGTATTTT. Amino acid sequence: CASSKAGAGTDTQYF.